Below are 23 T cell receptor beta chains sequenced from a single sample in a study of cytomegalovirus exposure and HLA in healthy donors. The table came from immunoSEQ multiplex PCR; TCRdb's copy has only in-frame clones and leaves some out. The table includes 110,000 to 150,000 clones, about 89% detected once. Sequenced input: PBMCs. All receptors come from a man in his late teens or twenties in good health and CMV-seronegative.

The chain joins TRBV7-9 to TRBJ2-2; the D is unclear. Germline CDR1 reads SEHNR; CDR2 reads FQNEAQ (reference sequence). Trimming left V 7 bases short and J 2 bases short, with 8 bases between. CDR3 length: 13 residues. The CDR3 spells CASTNINTGELFF. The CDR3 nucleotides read TGTGCCAGCACCAACATCAACACCGGGGAGCTGTTTTTT.

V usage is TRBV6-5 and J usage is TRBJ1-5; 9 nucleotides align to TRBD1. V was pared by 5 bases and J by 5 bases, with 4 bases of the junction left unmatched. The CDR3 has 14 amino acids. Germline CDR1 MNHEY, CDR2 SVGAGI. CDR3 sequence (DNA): TGTGCCAGCAGTCCGGACAGGGGCGATCAGCCCCAGCATTTT. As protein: CASSPDRGDQPQHF.

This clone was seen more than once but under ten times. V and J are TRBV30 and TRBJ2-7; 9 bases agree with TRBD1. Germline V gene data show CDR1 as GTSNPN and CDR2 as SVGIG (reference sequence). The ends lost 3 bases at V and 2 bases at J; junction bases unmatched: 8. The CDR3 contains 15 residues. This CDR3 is CAWSGDRGTAYEQYF. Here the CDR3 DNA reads TGTGCCTGGAGCGGTGACAGGGGGACCGCCTACGAGCAGTACTTC. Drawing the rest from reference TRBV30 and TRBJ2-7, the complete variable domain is SQTIHQWPATLVQPVGSPLSLECTVEGTSNPNLYWYRQAAGRGLQLLFYSVGIGQISSEVPQNLSASRPQDRQFILSSKKLLLSDSGFYLCAWSGDRGTAYEQYFGPGTRLTVT.

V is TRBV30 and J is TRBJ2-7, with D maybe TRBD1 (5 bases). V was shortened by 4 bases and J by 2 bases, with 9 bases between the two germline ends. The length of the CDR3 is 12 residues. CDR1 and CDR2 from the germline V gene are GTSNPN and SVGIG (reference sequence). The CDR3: CAWNWGAYEQYF. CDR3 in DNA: TGTGCCTGGAACTGGGGCGCCTACGAGCAGTACTTC.

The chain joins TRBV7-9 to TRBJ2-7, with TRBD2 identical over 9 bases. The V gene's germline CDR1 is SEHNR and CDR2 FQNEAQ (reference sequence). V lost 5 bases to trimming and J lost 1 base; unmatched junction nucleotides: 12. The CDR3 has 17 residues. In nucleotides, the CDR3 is TGTGCCAGCAGCCCCTCGGGATCTAGCGGGGATTCCTACGAGCAGTACTTC. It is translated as CASSPSGSSGDSYEQYF.

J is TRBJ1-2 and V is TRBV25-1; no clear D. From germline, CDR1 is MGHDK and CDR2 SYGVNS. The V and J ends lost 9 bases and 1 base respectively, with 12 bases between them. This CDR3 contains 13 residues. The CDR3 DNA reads TGTGCCAGTAGTACCTCCAGTAACTATGGCTACACCTTC. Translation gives CASSTSSNYGYTF.

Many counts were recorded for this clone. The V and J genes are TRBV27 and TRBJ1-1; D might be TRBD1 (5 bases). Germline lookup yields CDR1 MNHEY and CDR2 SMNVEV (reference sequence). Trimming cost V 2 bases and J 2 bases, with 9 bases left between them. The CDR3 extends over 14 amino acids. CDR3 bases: TGTGCCAGCAGTTTACAGGGTTATAACACTGAAGCTTTCTTT. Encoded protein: CASSLQGYNTEAFF.

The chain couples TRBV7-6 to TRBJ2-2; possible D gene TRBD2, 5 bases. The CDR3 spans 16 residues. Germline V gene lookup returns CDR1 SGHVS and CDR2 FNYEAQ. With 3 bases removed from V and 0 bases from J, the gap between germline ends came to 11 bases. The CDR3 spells CASSLRAGANTGELFF. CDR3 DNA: TGTGCCAGCAGCTTGAGGGCGGGCGCGAACACCGGGGAGCTGTTTTTT.

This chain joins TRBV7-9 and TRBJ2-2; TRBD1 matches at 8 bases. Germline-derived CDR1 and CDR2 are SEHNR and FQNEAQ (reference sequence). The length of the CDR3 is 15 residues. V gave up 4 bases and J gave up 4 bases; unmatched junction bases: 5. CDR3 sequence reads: CASSYGTGTTGELFF. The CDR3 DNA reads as TGTGCCAGCAGCTACGGGACAGGAACCACCGGGGAGCTGTTTTTT.

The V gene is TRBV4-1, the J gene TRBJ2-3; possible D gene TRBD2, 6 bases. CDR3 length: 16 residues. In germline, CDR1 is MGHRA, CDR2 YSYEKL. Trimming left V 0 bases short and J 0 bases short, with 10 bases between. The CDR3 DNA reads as TGCGCCAGCAGCCAAGACCGGGGGACGAGCACAGATACGCAGTATTTT. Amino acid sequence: CASSQDRGTSTDTQYF.

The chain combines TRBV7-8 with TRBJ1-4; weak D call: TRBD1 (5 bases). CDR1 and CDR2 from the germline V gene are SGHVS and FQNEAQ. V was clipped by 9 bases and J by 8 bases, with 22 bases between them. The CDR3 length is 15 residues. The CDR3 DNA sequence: TGTGCCAGTCACTGGGGGGGGACGCTAGGAGAAAAACTGTTTTTT. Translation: CASHWGGTLGEKLFF.

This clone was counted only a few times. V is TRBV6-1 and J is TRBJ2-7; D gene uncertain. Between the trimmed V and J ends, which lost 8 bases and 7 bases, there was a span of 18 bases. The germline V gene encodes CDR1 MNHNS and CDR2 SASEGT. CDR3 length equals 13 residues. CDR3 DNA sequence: TGTGCCAGCGCAAGAGAGGCCCTAAGGGAGCAGTACTTC. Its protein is CASAREALREQYF.

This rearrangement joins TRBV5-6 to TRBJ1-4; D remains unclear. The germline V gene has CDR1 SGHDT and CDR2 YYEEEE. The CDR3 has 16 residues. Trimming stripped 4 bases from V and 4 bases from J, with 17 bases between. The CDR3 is CASSARGTELNEKLFF. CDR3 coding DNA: TGTGCCAGCAGCGCGCGGGGTACAGAACTTAATGAAAAACTGTTTTTT.

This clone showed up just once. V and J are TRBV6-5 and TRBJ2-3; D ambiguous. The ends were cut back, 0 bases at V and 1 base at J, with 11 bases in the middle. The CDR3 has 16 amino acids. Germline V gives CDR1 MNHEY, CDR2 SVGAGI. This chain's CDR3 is CASSYSLLSGTDTQYF. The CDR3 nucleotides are TGTGCCAGCAGTTACTCTCTTCTCTCAGGCACAGATACGCAGTATTTT.

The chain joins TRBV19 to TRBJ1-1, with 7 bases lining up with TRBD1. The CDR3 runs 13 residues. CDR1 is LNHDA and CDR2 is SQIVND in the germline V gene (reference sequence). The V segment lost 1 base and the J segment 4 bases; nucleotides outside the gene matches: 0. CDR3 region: CASSIGTGTEAFF. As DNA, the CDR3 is TGTGCCAGTAGTATAGGGACAGGCACTGAAGCTTTCTTT. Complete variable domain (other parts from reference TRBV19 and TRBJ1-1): DGGITQSPKYLFRKEGQNVTLSCEQNLNHDAMYWYRQDPGQGLRLIYYSQIVNDFQKGDIAEGYSVSREKKESFPLTVTSAQKNPTAFYLCASSIGTGTEAFFGQGTRLTVV.

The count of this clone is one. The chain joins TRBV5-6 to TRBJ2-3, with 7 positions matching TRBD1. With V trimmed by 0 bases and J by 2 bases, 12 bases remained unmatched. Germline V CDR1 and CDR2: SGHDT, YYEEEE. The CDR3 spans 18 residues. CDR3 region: CASSLAEDRPLLTDTQYF. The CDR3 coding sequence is TGTGCCAGCAGCTTGGCCGAGGACAGGCCGCTACTCACAGATACGCAGTATTTT.

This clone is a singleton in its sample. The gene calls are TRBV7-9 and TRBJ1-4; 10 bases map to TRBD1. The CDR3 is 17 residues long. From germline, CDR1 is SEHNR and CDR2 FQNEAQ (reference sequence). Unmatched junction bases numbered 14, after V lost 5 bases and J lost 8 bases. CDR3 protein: CASSLPVDRGQREKLFF. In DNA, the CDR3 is TGTGCCAGCAGCCTTCCCGTCGACAGGGGGCAAAGGGAAAAACTGTTTTTT. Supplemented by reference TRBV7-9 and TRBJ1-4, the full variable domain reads DTGVSQNPRHKITKRGQNVTFRCDPISEHNRLYWYRQTLGQGPEFLTYFQNEAQLEKSRLLSDRFSAERPKGSFSTLEIQRTEQGDSAMYLCASSLPVDRGQREKLFFGSGTQLSVL.

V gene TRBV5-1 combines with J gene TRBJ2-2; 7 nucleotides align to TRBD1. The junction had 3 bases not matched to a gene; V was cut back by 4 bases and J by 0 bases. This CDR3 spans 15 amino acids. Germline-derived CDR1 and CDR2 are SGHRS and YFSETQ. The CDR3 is CASSPQGANTGELFF. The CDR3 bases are TGCGCCAGCAGCCCCCAGGGGGCGAACACCGGGGAGCTGTTTTTT.

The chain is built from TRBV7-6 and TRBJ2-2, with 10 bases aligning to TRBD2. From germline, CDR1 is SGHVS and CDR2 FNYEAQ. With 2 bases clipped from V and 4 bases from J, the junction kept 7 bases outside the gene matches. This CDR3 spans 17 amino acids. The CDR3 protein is CASSLNRLAGSTGELFF. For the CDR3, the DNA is TGTGCCAGCAGCTTAAATCGACTAGCGGGCAGCACCGGGGAGCTGTTTTTT.

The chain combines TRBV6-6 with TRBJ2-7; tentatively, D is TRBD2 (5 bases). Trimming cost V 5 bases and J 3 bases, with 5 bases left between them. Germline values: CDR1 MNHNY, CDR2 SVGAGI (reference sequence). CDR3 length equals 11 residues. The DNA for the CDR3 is TGTGCCAGCAGTGGAGGCTACGAGCAGTACTTC. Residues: CASSGGYEQYF.

The chain's CDR3 is CASSGWGGIGNQPQHF. CDR3 DNA: TGTGCCAGCAGTGGATGGGGGGGGATTGGCAATCAGCCCCAGCATTTT. V gene TRBV27 combines with J gene TRBJ1-5, with D possibly TRBD1 on 5 matching bases. The length of the CDR3 is 16 residues. Germline-derived CDR1 and CDR2 are MNHEY and SMNVEV (reference sequence). Trimming left V 5 bases short and J 2 bases short, with 16 bases between.

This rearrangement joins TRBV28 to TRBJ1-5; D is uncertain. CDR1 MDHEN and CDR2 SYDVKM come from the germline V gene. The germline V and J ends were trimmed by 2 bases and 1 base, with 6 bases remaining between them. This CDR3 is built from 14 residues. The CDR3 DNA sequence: TGTGCCAGCAGTTTAACGGAGAGCAATCAGCCCCAGCATTTT. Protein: CASSLTESNQPQHF. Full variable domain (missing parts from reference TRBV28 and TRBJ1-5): DVKVTQSSRYLVKRTGEKVFLECVQDMDHENMFWYRQDPGLGLRLIYFSYDVKMKEKGDIPEGYSVSREKKERFSLILESASTNQTSMYLCASSLTESNQPQHFGDGTRLSIL.

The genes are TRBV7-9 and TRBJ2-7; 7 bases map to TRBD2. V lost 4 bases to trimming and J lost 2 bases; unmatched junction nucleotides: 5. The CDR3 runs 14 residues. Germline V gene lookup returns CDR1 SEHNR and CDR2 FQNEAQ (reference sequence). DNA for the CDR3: TGTGCCAGCAGCTCCCTAGCGGAACCCTACGAGCAGTACGTC. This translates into CASSSLAEPYEQYV.